This TCR beta chain was identified during a study of T cell repertoires in cytomegalovirus infection. There are a few counts of this clonotype. What it binds is unknown. The germline V gene has CDR1 SEHNR and CDR2 FQNEAQ (reference sequence). V dropped 4 bases and J dropped 9; count of bases not matched to a gene: 12. The CDR3 is 15 amino acids. TCRdb reanalysed the reads using MiXCR and keeps one entry per CDR3 protein. The table records under 500,000 distinct CDR3 sequences, about two fifths of them present only once. The chain combines TRBV7-9 with TRBJ1-2; 9 bases agree with TRBD1. The receptor was isolated from a human donor in good health (CMV status not recorded). Some clones in this sample may be carry-over from other donors' samples. Material: cultured PBMCs, obtained from culture after CMV antigen stimulation. The CDR3, as DNA: TGTGCCAGCAGCTGGGGACAGGGATCCCCATTTAGCTACACCTTC. Its translation is CASSWGQGSPFSYTF.